The source of this T cell receptor (beta chain) is a study of molecular identifiers for immune sequencing clone quantification. Across the study: Replicates split RNA from roughly 21,000 or 96,000 naive CD8 cells five ways, and the researchers sequenced four portions. Whole-study results and caveats: Over 97% of effector molecules, yet under 1% of naive-cell molecules, were held by clones above 20 RNA copies. Barcodes shared by identical TCR molecules could lead to underestimated sizes of highly expanded clones.

J gave up 3 bases and V 0 bases, and 12 bases lay outside the gene matches. Germline CDR1 reads LGHNA; CDR2 reads YSLEER. This CDR3 is 18 amino acids long. The CD8+CD4-CCR7+CD45RA+ phenotype defined the sorted naive CD8 T cells. The sample holds a few counts of this clonotype. The antigen remains unidentified. TCRdb re-derived calls from the PCR reads in MiXCR, one entry per CDR3 protein. The sample consists of around 460,000 distinct CDR3 sequences, 25% of them appearing once. The TCR comes from a human donor in good health. Some libraries in this study had Jurkat cell RNA spiked in. This chain joins TRBV4-3 and TRBJ2-5, with TRBD2 identical over 8 bases. Material: naive CD8+ T cells from blood, with Jurkat cell RNA spiked in. Described subset: FACS-sorted CD8+CD4-CCR7+CD45RA+ naive T cells. Here the CDR3 reads CASSQDRFTRGEEETQYF. The CDR3, as DNA: TGCGCCAGCAGCCAAGATCGCTTTACGCGGGGGGAAGAAGAGACCCAGTACTTC.